This TCR beta chain is from a study of CXCR3-negative and CXCR3-positive naive CD8 T cells. Within the CD8+ T cell compartment, naive cells were CD45RO-CCR7+CD27+CD95-. Researchers prepared the TRB cDNA libraries using 5' RACE with UMI labels. TCRdb re-called the 5' RACE reads; one entry per CDR3 protein, DNA not given. This sample contains over 80,000 distinct CDR3 sequences. Germline-derived CDR1 and CDR2 are LGHNA and YNFKEQ. The CDR3 loop spans 17 amino acids. The receptor's source is a human donor in good health. Some clones in this sample may be carry-over from other donors' samples. The J gene is TRBJ2-1, the V gene TRBV4-2; TCRdb selects TRBD2, and the lack of DNA leaves this call unchecked. Sequenced sample: naive CXCR3- CD8+ T cells from blood. Subset described: CD45RO-CCR7+CD27+CD95- naive CD8+ T cells lacking CXCR3 (TNR3-). The CDR3 loop reads CASSQDRASGLPNEQFF.